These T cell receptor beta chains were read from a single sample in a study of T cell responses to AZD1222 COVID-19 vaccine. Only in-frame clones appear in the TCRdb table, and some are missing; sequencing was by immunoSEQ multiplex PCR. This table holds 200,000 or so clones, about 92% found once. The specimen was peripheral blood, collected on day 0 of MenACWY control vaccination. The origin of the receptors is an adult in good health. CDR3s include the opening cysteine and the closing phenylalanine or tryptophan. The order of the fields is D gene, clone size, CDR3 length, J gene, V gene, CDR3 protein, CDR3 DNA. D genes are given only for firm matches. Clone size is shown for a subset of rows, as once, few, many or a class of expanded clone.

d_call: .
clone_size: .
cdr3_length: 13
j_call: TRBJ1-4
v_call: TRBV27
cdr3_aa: CASSSRINEKLFF
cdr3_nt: TGTGCCAGCAGTTCCAGAATTAATGAAAAACTGTTTTTT

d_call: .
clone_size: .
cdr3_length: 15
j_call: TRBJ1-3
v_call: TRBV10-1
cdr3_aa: CASTIGTDSGNTIYF
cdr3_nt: TGCGCCAGCACCATCGGGACTGACTCTGGAAACACCATATATTTT

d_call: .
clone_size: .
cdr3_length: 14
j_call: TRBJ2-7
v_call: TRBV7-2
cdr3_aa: CASSGYGQWSWQYF
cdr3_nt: TGTGCCAGCAGCGGTTACGGACAGTGGTCGTGGCAGTACTTC

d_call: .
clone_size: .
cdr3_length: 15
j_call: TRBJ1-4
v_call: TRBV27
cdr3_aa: CASSLIARANEKLFF
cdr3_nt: TGTGCCAGCAGTTTAATAGCCAGGGCTAATGAAAAACTGTTTTTT

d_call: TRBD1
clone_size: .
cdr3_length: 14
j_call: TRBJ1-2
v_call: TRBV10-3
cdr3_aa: CAITDRAQNYGYTF
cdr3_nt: TGTGCCATTACCGACAGGGCCCAAAACTATGGCTACACCTTC

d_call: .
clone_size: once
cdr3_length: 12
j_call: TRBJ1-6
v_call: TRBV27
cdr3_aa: CASRKGGSPLHF
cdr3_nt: TGTGCCAGCAGAAAGGGCGGCTCACCCCTCCACTTT

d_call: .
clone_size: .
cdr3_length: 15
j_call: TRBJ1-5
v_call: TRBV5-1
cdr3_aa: CASSLDGGSNQPQHF
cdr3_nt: TGCGCCAGCAGCTTGGACGGCGGGAGCAATCAGCCCCAGCATTTT

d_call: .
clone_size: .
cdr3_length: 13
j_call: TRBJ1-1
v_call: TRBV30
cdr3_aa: CAWSVDSNTEAFF
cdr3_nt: TGTGCCTGGAGTGTGGACAGTAACACTGAAGCTTTCTTT

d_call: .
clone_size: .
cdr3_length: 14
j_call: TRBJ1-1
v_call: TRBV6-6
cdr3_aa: CASTKETGNTEAFF
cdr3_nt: TGTGCCAGCACCAAAGAGACAGGGAACACTGAAGCTTTCTTT

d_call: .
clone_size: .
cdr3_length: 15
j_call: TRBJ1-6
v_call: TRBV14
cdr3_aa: CASSQDFEYNSPLHF
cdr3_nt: TGTGCCAGCAGCCAAGATTTCGAGTATAATTCACCCCTCCACTTT

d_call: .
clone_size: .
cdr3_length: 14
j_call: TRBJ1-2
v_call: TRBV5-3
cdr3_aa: CARSLDEAGYGYTF
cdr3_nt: TGTGCCAGAAGCCTGGATGAGGCAGGGTATGGCTACACCTTC

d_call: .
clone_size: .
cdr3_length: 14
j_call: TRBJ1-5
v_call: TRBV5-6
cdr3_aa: CASSLAYSHQPQHF
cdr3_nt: TGTGCCAGCAGCTTGGCCTACAGTCATCAGCCCCAGCATTTT

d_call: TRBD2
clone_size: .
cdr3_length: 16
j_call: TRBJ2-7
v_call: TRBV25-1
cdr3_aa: CASRDQKRGGRVEQYF
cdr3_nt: TGTGCCAGCAGGGACCAAAAGCGGGGGGGCCGGGTCGAGCAGTACTTC

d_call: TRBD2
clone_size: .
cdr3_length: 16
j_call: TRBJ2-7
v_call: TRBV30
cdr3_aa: CAWNGGHNGGAYEQYF
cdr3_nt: TGTGCCTGGAACGGCGGACATAACGGGGGGGCCTACGAGCAGTACTTC

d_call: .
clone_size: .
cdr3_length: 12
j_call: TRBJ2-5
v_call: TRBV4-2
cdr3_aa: CASSHDVETQYF
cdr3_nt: TGTGCCAGCAGCCATGACGTGGAGACCCAGTACTTC

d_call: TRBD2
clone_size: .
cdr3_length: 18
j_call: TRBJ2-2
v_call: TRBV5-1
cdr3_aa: CASSRSRTSGGNTGELFF
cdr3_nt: TGCGCCAGCAGCCGATCTCGGACTAGCGGGGGAAACACCGGGGAGCTGTTTTTT

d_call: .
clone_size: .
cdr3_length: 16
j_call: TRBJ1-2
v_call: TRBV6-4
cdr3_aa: CASSDSTYRVLEDYTF
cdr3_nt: TGTGCCAGCAGTGACTCGACATACCGGGTCCTTGAGGACTACACCTTC

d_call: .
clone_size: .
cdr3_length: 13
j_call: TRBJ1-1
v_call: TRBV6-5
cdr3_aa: CASSYRRGAEAFF
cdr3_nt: TGTGCCAGCAGTTACCGGCGCGGGGCTGAAGCTTTCTTT

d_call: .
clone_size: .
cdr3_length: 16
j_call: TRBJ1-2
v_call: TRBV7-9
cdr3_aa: CASSLELGVGDLGYTF
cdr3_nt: TGTGCCAGCAGCTTAGAGCTGGGCGTCGGGGACTTGGGCTACACCTTC

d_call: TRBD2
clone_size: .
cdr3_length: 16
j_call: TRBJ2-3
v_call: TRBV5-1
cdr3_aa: CASSSTSGASTDTQYF
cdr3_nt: TGCGCCAGCAGCTCTACTAGCGGGGCTAGCACAGATACGCAGTATTTT

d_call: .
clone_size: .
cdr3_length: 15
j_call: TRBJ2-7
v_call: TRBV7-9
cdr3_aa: CASSPGTGSSYEQYF
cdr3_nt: TGTGCCAGCAGCCCGGGGACTGGCAGCTCCTACGAGCAGTACTTC

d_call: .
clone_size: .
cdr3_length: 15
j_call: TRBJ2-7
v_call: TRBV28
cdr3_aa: CASTKARGLLHEQYF
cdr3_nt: TGTGCCAGCACCAAAGCTCGTGGTTTACTACACGAGCAGTACTTC

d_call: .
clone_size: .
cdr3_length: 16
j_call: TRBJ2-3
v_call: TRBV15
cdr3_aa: CATSRDLLARTDTQYF
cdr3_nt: TGTGCCACCAGCAGAGATCTCCTAGCGCGCACAGATACGCAGTATTTT

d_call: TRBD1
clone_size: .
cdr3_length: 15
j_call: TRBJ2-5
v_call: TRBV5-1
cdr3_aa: CASSLQTGWGETQYF
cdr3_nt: TGCGCCAGCAGCTTGCAGACAGGGTGGGGGGAGACCCAGTACTTC

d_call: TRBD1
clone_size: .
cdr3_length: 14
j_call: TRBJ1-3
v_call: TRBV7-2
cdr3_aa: CASSSSTGGNTIYF
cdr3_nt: TGTGCCAGCAGCTCTTCGACAGGGGGAAACACCATATATTTT

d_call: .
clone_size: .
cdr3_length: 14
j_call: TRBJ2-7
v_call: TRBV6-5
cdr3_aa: CASSYRETFYEQYF
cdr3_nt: TGTGCCAGCAGTTACCGGGAAACCTTCTACGAGCAGTACTTC

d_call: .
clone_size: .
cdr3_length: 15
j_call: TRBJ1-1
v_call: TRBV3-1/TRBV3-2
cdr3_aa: CASSQASGSSAEAFF
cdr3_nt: TGTGCCAGCAGCCAAGCTTCAGGGAGTTCGGCTGAAGCTTTCTTT

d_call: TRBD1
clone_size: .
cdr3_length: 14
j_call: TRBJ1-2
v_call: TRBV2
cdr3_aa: CASSVLGTVYGYTF
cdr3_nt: TGTGCCAGCAGTGTATTGGGGACAGTCTATGGCTACACCTTC

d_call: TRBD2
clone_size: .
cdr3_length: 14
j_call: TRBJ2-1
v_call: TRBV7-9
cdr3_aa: CASSLRNSGAEQFF
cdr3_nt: TGTGCCAGCAGCTTACGTAATAGCGGGGCCGAGCAGTTCTTC

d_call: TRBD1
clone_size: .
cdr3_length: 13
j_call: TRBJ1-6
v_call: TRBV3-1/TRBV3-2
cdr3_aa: CASSGQDNSPLHF
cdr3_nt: TGTGCCAGCAGCGGACAGGATAATTCACCCCTCCACTTT

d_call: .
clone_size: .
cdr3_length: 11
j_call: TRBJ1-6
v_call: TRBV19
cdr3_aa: CASGADQPLHF
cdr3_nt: TGTGCCAGCGGGGCGGACCAGCCCCTCCACTTT

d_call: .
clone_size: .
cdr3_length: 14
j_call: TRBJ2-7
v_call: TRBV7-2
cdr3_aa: CASSLQTELYEQYF
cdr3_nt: TGTGCCAGCAGCTTACAGACAGAACTCTACGAGCAGTACTTC

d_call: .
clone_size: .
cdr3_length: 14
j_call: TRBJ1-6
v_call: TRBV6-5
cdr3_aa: CASRTGQGSGRLHF
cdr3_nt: TGTGCCAGCAGAACCGGGCAGGGGAGTGGACGCCTCCACTTT

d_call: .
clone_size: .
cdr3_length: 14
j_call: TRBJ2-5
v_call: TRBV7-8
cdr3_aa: CASSLWLPAETQYF
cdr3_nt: TGTGCCAGCAGCTTATGGCTCCCGGCGGAGACCCAGTACTTC

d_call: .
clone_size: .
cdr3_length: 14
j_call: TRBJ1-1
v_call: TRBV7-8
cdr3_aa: CASSLNLGGTEAFF
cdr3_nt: TGTGCCAGCAGCCTCAACTTGGGGGGCACTGAAGCTTTCTTT

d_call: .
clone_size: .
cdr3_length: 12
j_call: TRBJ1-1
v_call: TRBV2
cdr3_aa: CASNIMNTEAFF
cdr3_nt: TGTGCCAGCAACATCATGAACACTGAAGCTTTCTTT

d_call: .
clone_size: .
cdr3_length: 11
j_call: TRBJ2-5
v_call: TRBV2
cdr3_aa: CASSEDTYRYF
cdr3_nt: TGTGCCAGCAGTGAGGACACGTATAGGTACTTC

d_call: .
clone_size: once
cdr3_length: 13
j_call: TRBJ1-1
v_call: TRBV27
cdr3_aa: CASSTRQLGEAFF
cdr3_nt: TGTGCCAGCAGTACACGACAACTGGGTGAAGCTTTCTTT

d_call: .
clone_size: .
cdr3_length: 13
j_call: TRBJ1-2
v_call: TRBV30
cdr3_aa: CAWTDRGRIGYTF
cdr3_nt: TGTGCCTGGACAGATCGGGGGAGAATTGGCTACACCTTC

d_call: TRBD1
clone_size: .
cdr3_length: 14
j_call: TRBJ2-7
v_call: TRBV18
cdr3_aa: CASSPGTGSYEQYF
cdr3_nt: TGTGCCAGCTCACCGGGGACAGGGAGCTACGAGCAGTACTTC

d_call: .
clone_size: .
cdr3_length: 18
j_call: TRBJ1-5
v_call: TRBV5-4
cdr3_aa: CASSLGPHVENSNQPQHF
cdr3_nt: TGTGCCAGCAGCTTGGGCCCTCACGTTGAAAATAGCAATCAGCCCCAGCATTTT

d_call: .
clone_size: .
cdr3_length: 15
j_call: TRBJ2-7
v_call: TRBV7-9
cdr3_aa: CASSSADRRIYEQYF
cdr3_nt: TGTGCCAGCAGCTCAGCGGACCGCCGGATCTACGAGCAGTACTTC

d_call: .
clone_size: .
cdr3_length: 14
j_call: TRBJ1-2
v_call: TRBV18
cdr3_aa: CASSPRAGPEGYTF
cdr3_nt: TGTGCCAGCTCACCTCGGGCAGGCCCGGAGGGCTACACCTTC

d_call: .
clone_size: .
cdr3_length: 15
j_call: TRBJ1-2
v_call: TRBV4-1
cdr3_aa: CASSQDPGSGYGYTF
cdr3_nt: TGCGCCAGCAGCCAAGATCCGGGATCAGGCTATGGCTACACCTTC

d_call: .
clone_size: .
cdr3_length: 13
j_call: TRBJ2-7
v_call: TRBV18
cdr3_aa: CASSPGTGYEQYF
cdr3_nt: TGTGCCAGCTCACCCGGGACCGGCTACGAGCAGTACTTC

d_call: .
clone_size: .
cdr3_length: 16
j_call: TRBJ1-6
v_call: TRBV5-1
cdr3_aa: CASSLFLGQKNSPLHF
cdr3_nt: TGCGCCAGCAGCTTATTTCTGGGGCAGAAAAATTCACCCCTCCACTTT

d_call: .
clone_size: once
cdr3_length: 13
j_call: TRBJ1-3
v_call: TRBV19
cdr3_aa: CASTRTSGNTIYF
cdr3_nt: TGTGCCAGTACACGGACCTCTGGAAACACCATATATTTT

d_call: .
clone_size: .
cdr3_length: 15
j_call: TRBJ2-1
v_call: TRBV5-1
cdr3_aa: CASSPEGRAKGEQFF
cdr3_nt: TGCGCCAGCAGCCCAGAGGGCAGGGCCAAGGGTGAGCAGTTCTTC

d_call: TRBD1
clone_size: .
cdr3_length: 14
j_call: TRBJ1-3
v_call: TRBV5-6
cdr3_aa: CASSFTGAGNTIYF
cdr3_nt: TGTGCCAGCAGCTTCACAGGGGCTGGAAACACCATATATTTT

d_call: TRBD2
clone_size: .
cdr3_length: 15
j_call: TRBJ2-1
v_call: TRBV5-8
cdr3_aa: CASSVLAGGRNEQFF
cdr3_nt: TGTGCCAGCAGCGTACTAGCGGGGGGGCGAAATGAGCAGTTCTTC

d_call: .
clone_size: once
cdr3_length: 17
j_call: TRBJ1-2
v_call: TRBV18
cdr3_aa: CASSPGIRAGDLEGYTF
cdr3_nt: TGTGCCAGCTCACCAGGAATTAGGGCAGGGGACCTTGAAGGCTACACCTTC